This T cell receptor beta chain came from a study of T cell repertoires in cytomegalovirus infection (dated by TCRdb to between 2018 and 2021). Notes on the research overall: Peptide stimulations targeted recently identified HLA-C-restricted CMV epitopes, whose presentation resists viral immunomodulation, together with well-studied HLA-B-restricted epitopes. Because public TCR beta signatures pointed to carriage of CMV infection together with the matching HLA type, the HLA type of each donor mattered for the analysis. The paper's findings and limits, for the study overall: The ex vivo response was dominated by HLA-C-restricted CMV-specific TCR beta clonotypes, which also provided the single most frequent clonotype in two of eight donors. Carriers of CMV infection plus the relevant HLA type were discriminated by the cumulative frequency of public TCR beta family members in the study cohort and in an independent approximately 340-donor cohort.

This clonotype has a handful of counts. No cognate antigen has been identified for it. Nothing much larger sits one base from this clone, and base qualities are not available. These reads were obtained on an Illumina HiSeq 1500. The raw public reads went through TCRdb reprocessing: fastp at Q25, MiXCR clone calling, in-frame beta chains kept. Rows with a matching CDR3 protein are joined into one entry that keeps the most common DNA and genes. The sample table lists roughly 990,000 distinct CDR3 sequences, 25% to 40% of them with a count of one. The ten largest clones capture around 15% of the sample. CDR1 SEHNR and CDR2 FQNEAQ are derived from the germline V gene (reference sequence). The CDR3 spans 11 residues, from the cysteine through the phenylalanine. Just the 33-base CDR3 DNA is kept, in frame starting at base 1. V ends up 4 bases short and J 14 bases short, with an unmatched junction base count of 5.

The intended sense of this specimen's treatment or condition label: in vitro stimulation with specific CMV peptide epitopes to enrich CMV-specific T cells. This TCR was sampled from a human donor in good health (CMV status not recorded). Some clones in this sample may be carry-over from other donors' samples. The sample in question was cultured CD8+ T cells from PBMCs, obtained from culture after CMV antigen stimulation. This chain is built from TRBV7-9 and TRBJ2-3, with 8 bases matching TRBD1. The CDR3 reads as follows: CASSSRQGRYF. The bases are TGTGCCAGCAGCTCCAGACAGGGGAGGTATTTT. Reference TRBV7-9 and TRBJ2-3 proteins supply the regions before and after the CDR3; the full variable domain is: DTGVSQNPRHKITKRGQNVTFRCDPISEHNRLYWYRQTLGQGPEFLTYFQNEAQLEKSRLLSDRFSAERPKGSFSTLEIQRTEQGDSAMYLCASSSRQGRYFGPGTRLTVL.